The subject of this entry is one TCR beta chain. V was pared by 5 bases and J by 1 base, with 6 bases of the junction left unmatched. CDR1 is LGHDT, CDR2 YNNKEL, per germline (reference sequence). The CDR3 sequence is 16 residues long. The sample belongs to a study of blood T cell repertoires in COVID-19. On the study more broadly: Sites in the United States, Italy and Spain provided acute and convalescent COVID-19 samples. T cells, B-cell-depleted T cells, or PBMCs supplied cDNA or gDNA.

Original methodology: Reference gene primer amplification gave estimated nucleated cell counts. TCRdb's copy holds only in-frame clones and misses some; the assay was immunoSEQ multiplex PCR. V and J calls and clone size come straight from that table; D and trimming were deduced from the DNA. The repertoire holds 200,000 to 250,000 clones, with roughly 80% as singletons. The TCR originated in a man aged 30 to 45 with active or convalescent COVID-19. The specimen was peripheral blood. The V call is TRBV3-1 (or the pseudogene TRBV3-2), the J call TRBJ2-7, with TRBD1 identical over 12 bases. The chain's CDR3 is CASSTGTGGSSYEQYF. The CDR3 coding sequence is TGTGCCAGCAGCACGGGGACAGGGGGCAGTTCCTACGAGCAGTACTTC.